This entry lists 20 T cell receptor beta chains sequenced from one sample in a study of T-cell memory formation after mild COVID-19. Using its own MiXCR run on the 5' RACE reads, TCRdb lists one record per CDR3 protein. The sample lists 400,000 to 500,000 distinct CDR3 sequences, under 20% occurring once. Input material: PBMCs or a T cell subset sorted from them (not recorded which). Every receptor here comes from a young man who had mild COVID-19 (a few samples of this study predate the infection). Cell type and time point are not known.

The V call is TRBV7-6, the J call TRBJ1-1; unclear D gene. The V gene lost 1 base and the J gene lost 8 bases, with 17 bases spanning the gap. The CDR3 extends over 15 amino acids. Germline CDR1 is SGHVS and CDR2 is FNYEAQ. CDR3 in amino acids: CASSLVSEVKGEAFF. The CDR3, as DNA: TGTGCCAGCAGCTTAGTTTCTGAGGTTAAGGGAGAAGCTTTCTTT. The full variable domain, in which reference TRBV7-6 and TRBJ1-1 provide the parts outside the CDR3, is GAGVSQSPRYKVTKRGQDVALRCDPISGHVSLYWYRQALGQGPEFLTYFNYEAQQDKSGLPNDRFSAERPEGSISTLTIQRTEQRDSAMYRCASSLVSEVKGEAFFGQGTRLTVV.

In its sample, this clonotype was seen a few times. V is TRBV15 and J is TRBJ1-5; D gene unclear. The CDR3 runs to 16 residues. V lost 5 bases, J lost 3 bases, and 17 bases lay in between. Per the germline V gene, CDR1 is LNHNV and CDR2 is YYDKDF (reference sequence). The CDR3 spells CATSGRSRGDNQPQHF. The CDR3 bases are TGTGCCACCAGCGGCCGCTCACGCGGAGACAATCAGCCCCAGCATTTT.

The CDR3 sequence: CASSFAEKFYGYTF. The DNA of the CDR3 is TGTGCCAGCAGTTTTGCGGAAAAATTCTATGGCTACACCTTC. The chain is built from TRBV6-6 and TRBJ1-2, with D hard to call. In germline, CDR1 is MNHNY, CDR2 SVGAGI (reference sequence). CDR3 length equals 14 residues. Trimming pared 4 bases from V and 4 bases from J, leaving 13 bases between.

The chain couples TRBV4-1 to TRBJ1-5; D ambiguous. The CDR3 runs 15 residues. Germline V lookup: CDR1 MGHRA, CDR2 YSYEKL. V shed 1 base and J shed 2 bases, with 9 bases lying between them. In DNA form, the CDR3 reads TGCGCCAGCAGCCAAGCCTTCGACGGCAATCAGCCCCAGCATTTT. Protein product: CASSQAFDGNQPQHF.

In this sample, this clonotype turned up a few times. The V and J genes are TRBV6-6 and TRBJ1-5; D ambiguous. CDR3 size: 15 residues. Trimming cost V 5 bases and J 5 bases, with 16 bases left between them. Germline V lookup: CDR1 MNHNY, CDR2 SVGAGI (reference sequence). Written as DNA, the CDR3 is TGTGCCAGCAGTAGAGGGCCTGGCGGCGATCAGCCCCAGCATTTT. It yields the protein CASSRGPGGDQPQHF.

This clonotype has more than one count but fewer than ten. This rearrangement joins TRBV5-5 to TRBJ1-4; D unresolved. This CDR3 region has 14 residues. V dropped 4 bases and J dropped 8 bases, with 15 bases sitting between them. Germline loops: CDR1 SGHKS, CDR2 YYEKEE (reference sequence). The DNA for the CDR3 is TGTGCCAGCAGCCGAGTCAAGAGCGGAGAAAAACTGTTTTTT. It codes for CASSRVKSGEKLFF.

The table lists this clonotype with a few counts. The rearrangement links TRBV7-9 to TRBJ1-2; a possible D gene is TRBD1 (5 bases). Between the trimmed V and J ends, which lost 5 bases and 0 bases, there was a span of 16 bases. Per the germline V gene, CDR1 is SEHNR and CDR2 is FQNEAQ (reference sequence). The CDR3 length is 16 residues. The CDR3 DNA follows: TGTGCCAGCAGCCCAGGGTGGGCAGAACCTAACTATGGCTACACCTTC. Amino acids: CASSPGWAEPNYGYTF. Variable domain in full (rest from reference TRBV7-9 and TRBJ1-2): DTGVSQNPRHKITKRGQNVTFRCDPISEHNRLYWYRQTLGQGPEFLTYFQNEAQLEKSRLLSDRFSAERPKGSFSTLEIQRTEQGDSAMYLCASSPGWAEPNYGYTFGSGTRLTVV.

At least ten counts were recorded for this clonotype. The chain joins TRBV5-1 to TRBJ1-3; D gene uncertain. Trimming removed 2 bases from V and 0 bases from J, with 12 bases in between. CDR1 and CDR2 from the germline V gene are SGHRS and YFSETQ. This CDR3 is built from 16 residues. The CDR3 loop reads CASSFRAAASGNTIYF. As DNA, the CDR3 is TGCGCCAGCAGCTTCCGGGCGGCGGCCTCTGGAAACACCATATATTTT.

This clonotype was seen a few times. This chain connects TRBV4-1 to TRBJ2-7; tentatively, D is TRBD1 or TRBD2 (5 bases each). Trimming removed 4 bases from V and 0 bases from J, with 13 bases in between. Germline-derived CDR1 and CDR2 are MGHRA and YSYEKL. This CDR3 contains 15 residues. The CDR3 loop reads CASSPQAGSSYEQYV. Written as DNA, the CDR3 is TGCGCCAGCAGCCCCCAGGCAGGGAGCTCCTACGAGCAGTACGTC.

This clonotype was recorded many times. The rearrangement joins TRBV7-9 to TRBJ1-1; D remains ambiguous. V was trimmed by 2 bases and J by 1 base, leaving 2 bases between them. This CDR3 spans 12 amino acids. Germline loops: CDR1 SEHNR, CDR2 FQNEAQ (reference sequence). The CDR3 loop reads CASSLKNTEAFF. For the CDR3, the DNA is TGTGCCAGCAGCTTAAAGAACACTGAAGCTTTCTTT.

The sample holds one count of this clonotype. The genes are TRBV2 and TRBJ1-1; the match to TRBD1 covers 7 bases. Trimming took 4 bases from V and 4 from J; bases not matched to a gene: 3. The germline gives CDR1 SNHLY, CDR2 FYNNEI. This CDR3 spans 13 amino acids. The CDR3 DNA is TGTGCCAGCAGTGTTAGGGGGCCCACTGAAGCTTTCTTT. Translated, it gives CASSVRGPTEAFF.

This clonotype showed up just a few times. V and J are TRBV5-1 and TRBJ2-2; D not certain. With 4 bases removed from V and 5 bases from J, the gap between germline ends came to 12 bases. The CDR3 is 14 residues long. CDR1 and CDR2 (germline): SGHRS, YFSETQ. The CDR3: CASSPTSGTGELFF. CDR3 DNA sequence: TGCGCCAGCAGCCCTACCTCAGGAACCGGGGAGCTGTTTTTT. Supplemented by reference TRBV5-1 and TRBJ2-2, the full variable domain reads KAGVTQTPRYLIKTRGQQVTLSCSPISGHRSVSWYQQTPGQGLQFLFEYFSETQRNKGNFPGRFSGRQFSNSRSEMNVSTLELGDSALYLCASSPTSGTGELFFGEGSRLTVL.

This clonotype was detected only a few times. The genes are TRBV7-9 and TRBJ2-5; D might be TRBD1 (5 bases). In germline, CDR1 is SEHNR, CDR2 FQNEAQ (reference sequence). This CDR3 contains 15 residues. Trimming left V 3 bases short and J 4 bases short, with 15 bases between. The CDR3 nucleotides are TGTGCCAGCAGCTTGGGCCGGACACCCCCAGAGACCCAGTACTTC. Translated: CASSLGRTPPETQYF.

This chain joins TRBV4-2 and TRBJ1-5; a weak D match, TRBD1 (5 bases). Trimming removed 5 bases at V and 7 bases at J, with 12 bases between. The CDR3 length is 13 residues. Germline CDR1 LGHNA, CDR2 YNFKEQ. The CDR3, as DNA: TGTGCCAGCAGCGCAGCGGGGGGACAGCCCCAGCATTTT. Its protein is CASSAAGGQPQHF.

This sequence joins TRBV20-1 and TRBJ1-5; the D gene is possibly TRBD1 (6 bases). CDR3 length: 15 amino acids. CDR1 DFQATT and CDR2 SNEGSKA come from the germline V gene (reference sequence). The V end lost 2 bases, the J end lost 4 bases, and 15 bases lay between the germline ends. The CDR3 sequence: CSARPAGTLNQPQHF. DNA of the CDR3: TGCAGTGCTAGACCTGCCGGGACACTAAATCAGCCCCAGCATTTT.

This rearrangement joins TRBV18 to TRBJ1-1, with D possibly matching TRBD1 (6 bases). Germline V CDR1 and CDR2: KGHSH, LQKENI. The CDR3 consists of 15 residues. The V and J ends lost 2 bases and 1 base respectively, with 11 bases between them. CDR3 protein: CASSPSGAQNTEAFF. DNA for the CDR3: TGTGCCAGCTCACCATCGGGGGCCCAGAACACTGAAGCTTTCTTT.

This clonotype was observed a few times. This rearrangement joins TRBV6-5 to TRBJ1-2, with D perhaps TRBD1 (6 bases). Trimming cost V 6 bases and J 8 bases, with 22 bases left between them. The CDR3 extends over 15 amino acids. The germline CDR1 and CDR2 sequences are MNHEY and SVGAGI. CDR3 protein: CASRPPGHPAGGYTF. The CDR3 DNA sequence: TGTGCCAGCAGGCCTCCGGGACACCCGGCGGGGGGCTACACCTTC.

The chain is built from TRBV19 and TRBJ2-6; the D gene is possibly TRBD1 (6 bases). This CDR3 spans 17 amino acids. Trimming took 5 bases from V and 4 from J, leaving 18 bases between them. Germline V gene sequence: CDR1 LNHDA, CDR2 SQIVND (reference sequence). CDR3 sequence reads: CASSPGHQLSGANVLTF. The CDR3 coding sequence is TGTGCCAGTAGTCCGGGACACCAACTGAGCGGGGCCAACGTCCTGACTTTC.

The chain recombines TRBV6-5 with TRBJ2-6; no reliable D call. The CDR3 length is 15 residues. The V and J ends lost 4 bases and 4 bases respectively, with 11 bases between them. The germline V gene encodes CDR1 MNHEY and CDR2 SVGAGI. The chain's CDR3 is CASSSGENGANVLTF. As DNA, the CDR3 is TGTGCCAGCAGTTCTGGGGAAAACGGGGCCAACGTCCTGACTTTC.

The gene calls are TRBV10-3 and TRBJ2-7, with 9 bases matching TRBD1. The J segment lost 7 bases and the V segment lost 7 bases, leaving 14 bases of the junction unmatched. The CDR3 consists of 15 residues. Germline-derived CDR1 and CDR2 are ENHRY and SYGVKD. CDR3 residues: CAINQRGDRADEQYF. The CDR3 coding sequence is TGTGCCATCAACCAGCGAGGGGACAGGGCAGATGAGCAGTACTTC.